This TCR beta chain is drawn from a study of blood T cell repertoires in COVID-19. Study as a whole: The samples span acute and convalescent COVID-19 from the United States, Italy and Spain. PBMCs, B-cell-depleted T cells, or T cells were the source of the cDNA or gDNA that made up the material.

The germline gives CDR1 SQVTM, CDR2 ANQGSEA. V was clipped by 2 bases and J by 1 base; unmatched bases: 3. The CDR3 is 14 residues long. In the source study's methods: From reference gene primer amplification, estimates of nucleated cell counts were derived. Assay: immunoSEQ multiplex PCR; the TCRdb copy retains only in-frame clones and omits some. V and J calls and clone size are those listed in that table; D and trimming were worked out from the DNA. The table lists about 290,000 clones, approximately 88% of them singletons, with 0.85% to 1% in the top ten. A single count supports this clone. The sample was peripheral blood. The receptor comes from a woman aged 40-49 years who had recovered from COVID-19. The J gene is TRBJ2-3, the V gene TRBV29-1, with 7 nucleotides matching TRBD2. The CDR3 coding sequence is TGCAGCGTTGAAAACCGGGAGGGCACAGATACGCAGTATTTT. Its protein product is CSVENREGTDTQYF.